This TCR beta chain is from a study of control samples from healthy donors and cancer patients. Data came from immunoSEQ multiplex PCR; TCRdb stores just in-frame clones and leaves some out. Here the sample spans around 140,000 clones, 89% being singletons. The sequencing input was PBMCs. This sequence originates from a man aged 50 or older with head and neck cancer.

CDR3 nucleotide sequence: TGCGCCAGCAGCCAAGCCCGTTGGGACAGAGACTATGGCTACACCTTC. It yields the protein CASSQARWDRDYGYTF. The rearrangement uses TRBV4-1 and TRBJ1-2; TRBD1 matches at 7 bases. The trim removed 1 base at V and 3 bases at J, leaving 8 bases unmatched. Germline loops: CDR1 MGHRA, CDR2 YSYEKL. This CDR3 has 16 residues.